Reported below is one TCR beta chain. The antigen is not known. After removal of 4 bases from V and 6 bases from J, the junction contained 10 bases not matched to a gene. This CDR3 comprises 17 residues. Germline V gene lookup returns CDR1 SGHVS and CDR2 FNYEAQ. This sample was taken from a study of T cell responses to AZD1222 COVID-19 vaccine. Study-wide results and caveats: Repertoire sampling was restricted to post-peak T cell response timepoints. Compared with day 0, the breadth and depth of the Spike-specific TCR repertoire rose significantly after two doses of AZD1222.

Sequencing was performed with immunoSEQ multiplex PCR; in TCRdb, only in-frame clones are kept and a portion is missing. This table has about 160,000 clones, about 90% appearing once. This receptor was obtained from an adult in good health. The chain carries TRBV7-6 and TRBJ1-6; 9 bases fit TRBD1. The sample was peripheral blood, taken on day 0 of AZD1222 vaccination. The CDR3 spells CASSSSTPGQGNSPLHF. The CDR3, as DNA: TGTGCCAGCAGCTCCAGTACGCCGGGACAGGGTAATTCACCCCTCCACTTT.